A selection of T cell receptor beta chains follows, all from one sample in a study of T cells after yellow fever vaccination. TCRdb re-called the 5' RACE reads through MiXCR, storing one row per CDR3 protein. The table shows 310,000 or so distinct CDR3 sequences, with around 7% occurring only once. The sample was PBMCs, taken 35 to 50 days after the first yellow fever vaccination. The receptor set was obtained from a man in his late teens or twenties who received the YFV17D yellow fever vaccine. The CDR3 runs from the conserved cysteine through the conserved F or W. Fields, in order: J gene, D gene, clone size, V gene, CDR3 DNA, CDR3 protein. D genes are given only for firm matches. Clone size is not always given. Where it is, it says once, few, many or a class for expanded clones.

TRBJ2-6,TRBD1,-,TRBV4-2,TGTGCCAGCAGCCGAGGGGACAGGATAACCTCTGGGGCCAACGTCCTGACTTTC,CASSRGDRITSGANVLTF
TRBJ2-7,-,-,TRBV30,TGTGCCTGGAGGAAGACAGGTGGGACCTACGAGCAGTACTTC,CAWRKTGGTYEQYF
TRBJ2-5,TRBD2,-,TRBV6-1,TGTGCCAGCAGTCCGGGACTAGCGGGGTGGGGTGTTTTC,CASSPGLAGWGVF
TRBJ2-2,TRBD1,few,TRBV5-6,TGTGCCAGCAGCTTGACGAAAAACAGGGGTAGTGACACCGGGGAGCTGTTTTTT,CASSLTKNRGSDTGELFF
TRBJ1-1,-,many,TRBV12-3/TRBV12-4,TGTGCCAGCAGTTTTATGATCAGGAACACTGAAGCTTTCTTT,CASSFMIRNTEAFF
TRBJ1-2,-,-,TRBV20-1,TGCAGTGCGAGCAAGGCAGCCCAAAACTATGGCTACACCTTC,CSASKAAQNYGYTF
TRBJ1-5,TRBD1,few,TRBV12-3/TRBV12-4,TGTGCCAGCACCCTTGACAGGGGAGACAATCAGCCCCAGCATTTT,CASTLDRGDNQPQHF
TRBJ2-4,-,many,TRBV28,TGTGCCAGCAGTGCCTCGACAGATTTAGCCAAAAACATTCAGTACTTC,CASSASTDLAKNIQYF
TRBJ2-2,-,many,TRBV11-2,TGTGCCAGCAGCCCATCAGGGACCGGGGAGCTGTTTTTT,CASSPSGTGELFF
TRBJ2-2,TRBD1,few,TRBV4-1,TGCGCCAGCAACGTCCCGGCAGGGGGCATCAACTTGAACACCGGGGAGCTGTTTTTT,CASNVPAGGINLNTGELFF
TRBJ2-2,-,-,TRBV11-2,TGTGCCAGCAGCTTAGACGGGGGACCGAACACCGGGGAGCTGTTTTTT,CASSLDGGPNTGELFF
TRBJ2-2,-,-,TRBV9,TGTGCCAGCAGCGTTCCGAACACCGGGGAGCTGTTTTTT,CASSVPNTGELFF
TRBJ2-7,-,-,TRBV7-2,TGTGCCAGCAGCTTAGTTCTTGGGGTTACGGGGGAGCAGTACTTC,CASSLVLGVTGEQYF
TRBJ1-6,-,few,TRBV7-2,TGTGCCAGCAGCTTAGCAGGCGTCCGGACGGAGAATTCACCCCTCCACTTT,CASSLAGVRTENSPLHF
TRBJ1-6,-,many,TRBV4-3,TGCGCCAGCAGCCAAGCCCTAAGCTCCTATAATTCACCCCTCCACTTT,CASSQALSSYNSPLHF
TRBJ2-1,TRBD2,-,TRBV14,TGTGCCAGCAGCCGCCACATACCCCGGTCGGGACTAGCGGGGGGCGGGGATGAGCAGTTCTTC,CASSRHIPRSGLAGGGDEQFF
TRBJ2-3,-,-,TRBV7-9,TGTGCCAGCAGGACCACCGGGACACGAAGCACAGATACGCAGTATTTT,CASRTTGTRSTDTQYF
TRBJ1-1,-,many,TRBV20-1,TGCAGTGCTTATCGACAGAACACTGAAGCTTTCTTT,CSAYRQNTEAFF
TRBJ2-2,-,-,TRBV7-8,TGTGCCAGCAGCTTAGCGGCTATGGCTAACGGGGAGCTGTTTTTT,CASSLAAMANGELFF
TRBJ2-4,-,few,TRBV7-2,TGTGCCAGCAGCAACAGGGTAGTAAACATTCAGTACTTC,CASSNRVVNIQYF
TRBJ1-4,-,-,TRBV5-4,TGTGCCAGCAGCGCCAACCCGGTGGGGGAAAAACTGTTTTTT,CASSANPVGEKLFF
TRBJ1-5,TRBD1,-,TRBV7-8,TGTGCCAGCACCGTAGACAGGGCGCAGCCCCAGCATTTT,CASTVDRAQPQHF
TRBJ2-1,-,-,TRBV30,TGTGCCTGGAGTGTGGGAGGAGACAATGAGCAGTTCTTC,CAWSVGGDNEQFF